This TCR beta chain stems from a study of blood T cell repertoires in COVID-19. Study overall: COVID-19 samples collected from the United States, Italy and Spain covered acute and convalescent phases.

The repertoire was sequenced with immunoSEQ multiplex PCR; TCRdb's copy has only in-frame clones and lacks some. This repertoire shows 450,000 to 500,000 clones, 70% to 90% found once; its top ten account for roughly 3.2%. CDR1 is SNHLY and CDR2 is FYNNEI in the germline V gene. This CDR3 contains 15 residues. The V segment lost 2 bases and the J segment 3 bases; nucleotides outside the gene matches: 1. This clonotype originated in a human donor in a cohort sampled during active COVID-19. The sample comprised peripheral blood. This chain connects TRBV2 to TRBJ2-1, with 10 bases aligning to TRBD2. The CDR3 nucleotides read TGTGCCAGCAGTGAACGACTAGCGGGCTACAATGAGCAGTTCTTC. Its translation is CASSERLAGYNEQFF.